This T cell receptor beta chain is from a study of vaccination effects on CD4 cells after COVID-19. Study information: The study obtained samples from a couple of convalescent patients 16 days and one week before vaccination.

CDR1 is GTSNPN and CDR2 is SVGIG in the germline V gene (reference sequence). V gave up 3 bases and J gave up 8 bases, with 10 bases separating them. CDR3 length equals 12 residues. In the case of this clone: Its target is not known.

Clones were read by immunoSEQ multiplex PCR, and TCRdb kept only the in-frame ones, dropping some. The table includes 40,000 to 50,000 clones, around 75% detected once. Sequencing was preceded by expansion of antigen-specific CD4+ T cells with viral peptide pools in the ViraFEST assay. With roughly nine days of culture completed, CD4+ T cells were isolated. Infection with SARS-CoV-2 occurred in the person between March and December 2020, and PCR confirmed it. PBMC cultures contained some 2.1 million cells per well, 9 to 10 IU/ml IL-2 and approximately 9.4 ug/ml peptides. Half the medium was replaced with IL-2 medium on days 3 and 7.

The source of this sequence is a human donor who had a prior SARS-CoV-2 infection. The starting material was CD4+ T cells from PBMCs cultured with a peptide pool, obtained before COVID-19 vaccination. This chain uses TRBV30 with TRBJ1-4; TRBD1 might be the D (5 bases). The CDR3: CAWSGDAEKLFF. The CDR3 DNA reads as TGTGCCTGGAGCGGGGACGCAGAAAAACTGTTTTTT.